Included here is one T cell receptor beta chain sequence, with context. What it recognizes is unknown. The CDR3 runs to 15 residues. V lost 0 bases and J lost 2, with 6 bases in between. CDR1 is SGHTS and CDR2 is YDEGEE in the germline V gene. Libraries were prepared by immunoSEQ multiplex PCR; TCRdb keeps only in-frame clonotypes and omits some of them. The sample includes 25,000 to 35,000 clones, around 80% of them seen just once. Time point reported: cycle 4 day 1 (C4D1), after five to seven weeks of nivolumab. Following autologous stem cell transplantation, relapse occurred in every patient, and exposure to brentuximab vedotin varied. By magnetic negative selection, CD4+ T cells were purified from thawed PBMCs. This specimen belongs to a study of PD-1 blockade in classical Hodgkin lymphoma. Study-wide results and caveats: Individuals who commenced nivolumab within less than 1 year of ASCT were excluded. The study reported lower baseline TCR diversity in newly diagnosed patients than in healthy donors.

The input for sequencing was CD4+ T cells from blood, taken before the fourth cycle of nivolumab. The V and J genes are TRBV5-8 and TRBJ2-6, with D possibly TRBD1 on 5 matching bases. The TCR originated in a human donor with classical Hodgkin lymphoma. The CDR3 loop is CASSLEQAGANVLTF. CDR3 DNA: TGTGCCAGCAGCTTGGAACAGGCTGGGGCCAACGTCCTGACTTTC.